This note documents a single T cell receptor beta chain sequence. Its antigen target is currently unknown. The record has no base qualities; no much larger clone is one base away. This sample was taken from a study of identifying expanded T cells in peripheral blood (dated by TCRdb to about 2019). Background on the whole study: Separate aliquots of the same genomic DNA pool were sequenced to produce technical replicates, and four replicates were compared in pairs.

No immune events, such as infections, were documented for the healthy donors during the collection period. Blood repertoires from healthy donors were used as a training cohort for calibrating time-dependent variance in a beta-binomial model of differential abundance of T-cell clones. The training cohort comprised approximately 10 healthy donors, 3 female and 7 male. Donor ages ranged from about 29 to 65 years, with an average of about 44 years. Whole blood was collected from each healthy donor at three time points spaced two to three weeks apart and obtained from a commercial supplier. Genomic DNA was extracted from unsorted whole blood for immunosequencing. CDR1 MNHNY and CDR2 SVGAGI were looked up in the germline V gene (reference sequence). From the cysteine through the phenylalanine, the CDR3 covers 16 amino acids. Just the 48-base CDR3 DNA is kept, in frame starting at base 1. V and J are trimmed by 8 bases and 0 bases, and the gene matches miss 12 bases of the junction.

Summary of the overall study and its limitations: The beta-binomial model significantly reduced the number of clones called differentially abundant and the false-positive rate across all healthy-donor time intervals. In all healthy donors, the variance in clone template counts between samples taken around two weeks apart rose significantly as total template count increased. The authors expected biological variance in healthy repertoires might increase further over much longer intervals such as months to years. The binomial model flagged approximately 1.2 differentially abundant clones between technical replicates, compared with 15 to 17 over approximately 2 weeks and approximately 19 over about four weeks.

The immunoSEQ Assay, which uses bias-controlled multiplex PCR amplification of genomic DNA, was used to profile TCRbeta CDR3 regions. In the source study's methods: The absolute abundance of each unique TCRbeta CDR3 region was quantified after sequences were collapsed and filtered. Differential abundance was tested with a binomial (Fisher-equivalent) model and with a beta-binomial model adding time-dependent variance fitted from healthy donors. Any clone with fewer than 5 combined templates was excluded, and a clone was called differentially abundant if its Benjamini-Hochberg FDR was below 0.01. Beta-binomial variance was modeled as a function of total template count across the two samples using the form v = (b*log(k)+a)^2. TCRdb took this table from immuneACCESS and kept in-frame rearrangements with V and J called. Such tables lack part of the clones; where checked against another copy, unresolved V genes explain under half of the gap, and the rest is unexplained. V, J and clone size were drawn from that table, and D and trimming were deduced from the DNA. This sample holds 70,000 to 100,000 clones; roughly 91% were observed only once. The ten largest clones add up to around 20% of the sample.

The material sequenced was blood. The rearrangement combines TRBV6-6 with TRBJ2-7; 8 bases in between match TRBD1. This TCR was recovered from a person aged 18 to 75 in good health. CDR3 region: CASASKGQVISYEQYF. The DNA is TGTGCCAGCGCGTCAAAGGGACAGGTGATCTCCTACGAGCAGTACTTC.